Presented here are 4 T cell receptor beta chains from one specimen sequenced in a study of cytomegalovirus exposure and HLA in healthy donors. It was with 60 Vbeta and 13 Jbeta primers that the PCR ran. Assay used: immunoSEQ multiplex PCR; TCRdb lists only in-frame clones, some missing. The profile shows some 130,000 clones, 64% of them singletons. The source material was PBMCs. The source is a woman between 40 and 55 years old in good health and CMV-seronegative.

The chain is built from TRBV5-1 and TRBJ2-5, with 10 bases identical to TRBD2. Per germline, CDR1 SGHRS and CDR2 YFSETQ. The CDR3 is 15 amino acids. Losses at the gene ends were 0 bases for V and 3 bases for J; bases not matched to a gene: 2. The CDR3 here is CASSLDGTSEETQYF. The CDR3 bases are TGCGCCAGCAGCTTGGACGGGACTAGCGAAGAGACCCAGTACTTC. The full variable domain, with the rest looked up from reference TRBV5-1 and TRBJ2-5, is KAGVTQTPRYLIKTRGQQVTLSCSPISGHRSVSWYQQTPGQGLQFLFEYFSETQRNKGNFPGRFSGRQFSNSRSEMNVSTLELGDSALYLCASSLDGTSEETQYFGPGTRLLVL.

In its sample, this clone was seen a few times. This chain uses TRBV15 with TRBJ2-1; possibly TRBD1 for D (6 bases). Germline CDR1 reads LNHNV; CDR2 reads YYDKDF (reference sequence). This CDR3 region has 17 residues. Trimming took off 0 bases at V and 4 bases at J, with 16 bases between the two ends. Written as DNA, the CDR3 is TGTGCCACCAGCAGAGATCCCCCAGGGACATTTTACAATGAGCAGTTCTTC. Its translation is CATSRDPPGTFYNEQFF.

The chain is built from TRBV7-2 and TRBJ2-5; D might be TRBD2 (6 bases). The germline V gene has CDR1 SGHTA and CDR2 FQGNSA. This CDR3 region has 17 residues. Between the trimmed V and J ends, which lost 5 bases and 4 bases, there was a span of 23 bases. Here the CDR3 reads CASSHALGTGVAETQYF. DNA for the CDR3: TGTGCCAGCAGCCATGCCTTAGGGACGGGGGTTGCAGAGACCCAGTACTTC.

The chain has TRBV5-1 and TRBJ2-7; tentatively, D is TRBD2 (8 bases). This CDR3 has 18 residues. Per germline, CDR1 SGHRS and CDR2 YFSETQ. V shed 0 bases and J shed 0 bases, with 19 bases lying between them. CDR3 bases: TGCGCCAGCAGCTTGGAAGGATACGGGGGGGACAGCTCCTACGAGCAGTACTTC. This codes for CASSLEGYGGDSSYEQYF. Supplemented by reference TRBV5-1 and TRBJ2-7, the full variable domain reads KAGVTQTPRYLIKTRGQQVTLSCSPISGHRSVSWYQQTPGQGLQFLFEYFSETQRNKGNFPGRFSGRQFSNSRSEMNVSTLELGDSALYLCASSLEGYGGDSSYEQYFGPGTRLTVT.